Each of the 31 T cell receptor beta chains below was sequenced from the same sample in a study of T cell repertoires in cytomegalovirus infection (dated by TCRdb to between 2018 and 2020). This sample was sequenced with an Illumina HiSeq 1500. TCRdb applied fastp at Q25 and MiXCR to the public reads, then kept only in-frame beta chains. Each CDR3 protein appears once, grouped with its most common genes and DNA. The sample profile shows some 300,000 distinct CDR3 sequences; about 9.1% of them were found once. The ten largest clonotypes hold 2.5% of the sample. Sequenced input: PBMCs. The receptor source for this set is a human donor in good health (CMV status not recorded). Some clones in this sample may be carry-over from other donors' samples.

Comments on this clonotype: A single base separates this from a much larger clone, so it may be a read error. The chain couples TRBV7-9 to TRBJ1-1; D is perhaps TRBD1 (6 bases). V was trimmed by 5 bases and J by 6 bases, leaving 10 bases between them. This CDR3 is 12 amino acids long. Germline values: CDR1 SEHNR, CDR2 FQNEAQ (reference sequence). The DNA for the CDR3 is TGTGCCAGCAGCAAGGGGGACTCTGAAGCTTTCTTT. Translation gives CASSKGDSEAFF.

Notes on this clonotype: One end of the junction does not line up with germline, which may come from a read error. This sequence joins TRBV14 and TRBJ2-1; possibly TRBD2 for D (5 bases). CDR3 length: 14 residues. Germline lookup yields CDR1 SGHDN and CDR2 FVKESK. CDR3 protein: CASNQDLQRNEQFF. CDR3 nucleotide sequence: TGTGCCAGCAACCAAGATTTACAGCGGAATGAGCAGTTCTTC.

Note on this clonotype: Possible read error: a much larger clone is one base away. The gene calls are TRBV6-2 or TRBV6-3 and TRBJ2-4, with 11 bases matching TRBD2. The CDR3 loop spans 17 amino acids. Germline CDR1 and CDR2: MNHEY and SVGEGT. The CDR3 nucleotides read TGTGCCAGCAGTTCCTCTCGACTAGCGGGGAACAAAAGCATTCAGTACTTC. It translates to CASSSSRLAGNKSIQYF.

There are a few counts of this clonotype. This chain uses TRBV5-6 with TRBJ2-3; 9 bases match TRBD1. Trimming cost V 3 bases and J 4 bases; bases outside gene matches: 6. Germline CDR1 reads SGHDT; CDR2 reads YYEEEE. The CDR3 has 15 residues. CDR3 protein: CASSSGTGSADTQYF. For the CDR3, the DNA is TGTGCCAGCAGCTCCGGGACAGGGTCCGCAGATACGCAGTATTTT.

Ten or more counts support this clonotype. This sequence joins TRBV6-6 and TRBJ1-1; 10 nucleotides agree with TRBD1. Germline CDR1 reads MNHNY; CDR2 reads SVGAGI (reference sequence). The CDR3 length is 15 residues. V was pared by 7 bases and J by 1 base, with 6 bases of the junction left unmatched. For the CDR3, the DNA is TGTGCCAGCACCCTGACAGGGGGCACGAACACTGAAGCTTTCTTT. Translation gives CASTLTGGTNTEAFF.

The sample holds many counts of this clonotype. The genes are TRBV20-1 and TRBJ2-3; D remains unclear. This CDR3 spans 12 amino acids. V was clipped by 3 bases and J by 0 bases, with 4 bases between them. Looked up from germline, CDR1 is DFQATT and CDR2 is SNEGSKA (reference sequence). CDR3 protein: CSARVSTDTQYF. The CDR3 DNA follows: TGCAGTGCTAGGGTTAGCACAGATACGCAGTATTTT.

This clonotype was detected many times. The chain couples TRBV12-3 or TRBV12-4 to TRBJ2-7, with D perhaps matching TRBD2 (6 bases). This CDR3 has 14 residues. Trimming cost V 2 bases and J 0 bases, with 8 bases left between them. CDR3 DNA sequence: TGTGCCAGCAGTTTATCGGGGGACTCCTACGAGCAGTACTTC. Translating it yields CASSLSGDSYEQYF.

This clonotype has a count of ten or more. A junction boundary mismatches the germline segment, possibly from a read error. The chain carries TRBV19 and TRBJ1-5; D gene ambiguous. Looked up from germline, CDR1 is LNHDA and CDR2 is SQIVND (reference sequence). There are 14 residues in the CDR3. CDR3 sequence reads: CACREGTGFQPQHF. The DNA of the CDR3 is TGTGCCTGTAGGGAGGGAACCGGATTTCAGCCCCAGCATTTT.

This clonotype was observed a handful of times. DNA for the CDR3: TGTGCCAGCAGCCAATCTCGGGAGCAGTACTTC. It codes for CASSQSREQYF. The V gene is TRBV3-1, the J gene TRBJ2-7; no firm D call. CDR1 and CDR2 (germline): LGHDT, YNNKEL (reference sequence). The V end lost 2 bases, the J end lost 7 bases, and 6 bases lay between the germline ends. The CDR3 has 11 residues.

This clonotype was picked up many times. The chain is built from TRBV5-5 and TRBJ2-7; D is perhaps TRBD1 (6 bases). CDR3 length equals 14 residues. CDR1 is SGHKS, CDR2 YYEKEE, per germline (reference sequence). V lost 4 bases and J lost 5, with 16 bases in between. The chain's CDR3 is CASSPPPGDHEQYF. The CDR3 DNA sequence: TGTGCCAGCAGCCCCCCTCCAGGGGACCACGAGCAGTACTTC.

The chain has TRBV5-5 and TRBJ2-5; no firm D call. The germline CDR1 and CDR2 sequences are SGHKS and YYEKEE (reference sequence). The V end lost 0 bases, the J end lost 2 bases, and 8 bases lay between the germline ends. CDR3 length: 14 amino acids. In DNA, the CDR3 is TGTGCCAGCAGCTTGGCGCCACCGCAAGAGACCCAGTACTTC. Amino acid sequence: CASSLAPPQETQYF.

This clonotype was recorded at least ten times. The rearrangement joins TRBV4-1 to TRBJ2-2; no definite D call. This CDR3 comprises 14 residues. CDR1 is MGHRA and CDR2 is YSYEKL in the germline V gene. V gave up 6 bases and J gave up 0 bases, with 8 bases separating them. CDR3 sequence: CASSQQTNTGELFF. For the CDR3, the DNA is TGCGCCAGCAGTCAACAGACGAACACCGGGGAGCTGTTTTTT.

In its sample, this clonotype was seen many times. The chain uses TRBV5-4 and TRBJ2-7; 7 positions agree with TRBD1. Germline trimming cut 3 bases from V and 4 bases from J; bases unmatched to any gene: 7. The CDR3 spans 14 residues. Germline lookup yields CDR1 SGHNT and CDR2 YYREEE (reference sequence). The DNA of the CDR3 is TGTGCCAGCAGCTCGCCGGGACAGCCGTACGAGCAGTACTTC. Encoded protein: CASSSPGQPYEQYF.

This clonotype was seen ten or more times. This chain joins TRBV12-3 or TRBV12-4 and TRBJ2-1; D gene ambiguous. The length of the CDR3 is 15 residues. Deletions cut 5 bases from V and 7 bases from J, with 18 bases between. As DNA, the CDR3 is TGTGCCAGCAGTACGACCTTGACGAAGAGGAATGAGCAGTTCTTC. Translation: CASSTTLTKRNEQFF.

This clonotype was detected many times. V usage is TRBV6-5 and J usage is TRBJ1-3; D not resolved. This CDR3 spans 13 amino acids. V was pared by 7 bases and J by 4 bases, with 11 bases between. Germline CDR1 MNHEY, CDR2 SVGAGI. CDR3 protein: CASTPDSGNTIYF. The CDR3 nucleotides are TGTGCCAGCACCCCAGATTCCGGAAACACCATATATTTT.

This sequence joins TRBV29-1 and TRBJ1-6, with 7 bases identical to TRBD1. Germline values: CDR1 SQVTM, CDR2 ANQGSEA. The length of the CDR3 is 13 residues. V shed 8 bases and J 3 bases; nucleotides not matched to a gene: 4. The CDR3 DNA is TGCAGCACCCGACAGGGCTATAATTCACCCCTCCACTTT. Translating it yields CSTRQGYNSPLHF.

CDR3 sequence: CASSSTGLAGGRRNIQYF. The CDR3 nucleotides are TGTGCCAGCAGCTCTACCGGACTAGCGGGGGGGAGGAGAAACATTCAGTACTTC. The V call is TRBV7-9, the J call TRBJ2-4, with 15 bases that match TRBD2. Germline-derived CDR1 and CDR2 are SEHNR and FQNEAQ (reference sequence). The CDR3 sequence is 18 residues long. The V and J ends lost 4 bases and 6 bases, in that order; junction bases with no gene match: 10.

The chain has TRBV9 and TRBJ1-1; TRBD1 agrees at 8 bases. With V trimmed by 0 bases and J by 7 bases, 8 bases remained unmatched. Germline CDR1 SGDLS, CDR2 YYNGEE. CDR3 length equals 15 residues. CDR3 sequence reads: CASSVAPGGLVEAFF. The CDR3 bases are TGTGCCAGCAGCGTAGCTCCAGGGGGCTTAGTTGAAGCTTTCTTT.

This clonotype was detected a few times. CDR3 nucleotides: TGTGCCAGTAGTATGGGGCCCCGAATGATCGCGAACACCGGGGAGCTGTTTTTT. Amino acid sequence: CASSMGPRMIANTGELFF. The chain joins TRBV19 to TRBJ2-2; a weak D match, TRBD1 (5 bases). The CDR3 has 18 residues. The V end was cut by 3 bases, the J end by 0 bases, with 17 bases between. The germline gives CDR1 LNHDA, CDR2 SQIVND (reference sequence).

This clonotype was detected many times. This chain connects TRBV2 to TRBJ2-3, with D perhaps matching TRBD2 (6 bases). Trimming removed 6 bases from V and 1 base from J, with 14 bases in between. This CDR3 is 15 amino acids long. The germline V gene has CDR1 SNHLY and CDR2 FYNNEI. The CDR3 DNA sequence: TGTGCCAGCAGGCCTACTAGCTTAGGCACAGATACGCAGTATTTT. This encodes CASRPTSLGTDTQYF.

This chain uses TRBV6-5 with TRBJ2-6, with D unclear. V lost 3 bases, J lost 0 bases, and 12 bases lay in between. Germline CDR1 and CDR2: MNHEY and SVGAGI. The CDR3 is 17 residues long. The CDR3, as DNA: TGTGCCAGCAGTTATAGTGGCTTTTTCTCTGGGGCCAACGTCCTGACTTTC. Its translation is CASSYSGFFSGANVLTF.

This clonotype was seen at least ten times. This rearrangement joins TRBV14 to TRBJ1-2; D uncertain. The CDR3 length is 14 residues. V dropped 1 base and J dropped 3 bases, with 9 bases sitting between them. CDR1 is SGHDN, CDR2 FVKESK, per germline. CDR3 in amino acids: CASSQAGGYYGYTF. For the CDR3, the DNA is TGTGCCAGCAGCCAAGCCGGAGGGTACTATGGCTACACCTTC.

The chain combines TRBV6-5 with TRBJ2-7; TRBD1 matches 8 bases. This CDR3 comprises 14 residues. Trimming removed 5 bases from V and 3 bases from J; junction bases left unmatched: 6. Per germline, CDR1 MNHEY and CDR2 SVGAGI. CDR3 in amino acids: CASSILTGDYEQYF. DNA for the CDR3: TGTGCCAGCAGTATTCTGACAGGGGACTACGAGCAGTACTTC.

This clonotype was recorded many times. A much larger clone differs by one base, so this may be a read error. The J gene is TRBJ1-1, the V gene TRBV14; no definite D call. V was clipped by 4 bases and J by 1 base, with 7 bases between them. Germline V gene lookup returns CDR1 SGHDN and CDR2 FVKESK. The CDR3 covers 13 residues. CDR3 sequence: CASSRHQNTEAFF. The CDR3 DNA follows: TGTGCCAGCAGCCGACACCAGAACACTGAAGCTTTCTTT.

The table lists this clonotype with many counts. The J gene is TRBJ2-1, the V gene TRBV2; TRBD1 or TRBD2 may be the D gene (6 bases each). CDR1 is SNHLY, CDR2 FYNNEI, per germline. The CDR3 totals 15 residues. Trimming removed 8 bases from V and 5 bases from J, with 19 bases in between. The CDR3 spells CASAREQGRNNEQFF. As DNA, the CDR3 is TGTGCCAGCGCGCGGGAACAGGGAAGGAACAATGAGCAGTTCTTC.

This clonotype has just a few counts. The rearrangement joins TRBV19 to TRBJ2-7; TRBD1 aligns across 7 bases. V lost 3 bases, J lost 3 bases, and 5 bases stayed unmatched. Germline CDR1 is LNHDA and CDR2 is SQIVND (reference sequence). The CDR3 consists of 14 residues. CDR3 sequence: CASSIDRDLYEQYF. CDR3 nucleotide sequence: TGTGCCAGTAGTATCGACAGGGATCTCTACGAGCAGTACTTC.

This clonotype has a count of ten or more. V usage is TRBV7-9 and J usage is TRBJ2-5, with D unresolved. The CDR3 runs to 14 residues. V lost 2 bases to trimming and J lost 3 bases, with 10 bases between them. Germline assignment: CDR1 SEHNR and CDR2 FQNEAQ (reference sequence). CDR3 amino acids: CASSLKGWKETQYF. CDR3 nucleotide sequence: TGTGCCAGCAGCTTAAAAGGTTGGAAAGAGACCCAGTACTTC.

This clonotype was observed a few times. The rearrangement uses TRBV29-1 and TRBJ2-7, with TRBD1 matching 7 bases. The CDR3 is 12 residues long. CDR1 is SQVTM and CDR2 is ANQGSEA in the germline V gene. V gave up 6 bases and J gave up 2 bases; unmatched junction bases: 4. In DNA, the CDR3 is TGCAGCGTGGCCGGGACAGCCTACGAGCAGTACTTC. It yields the protein CSVAGTAYEQYF.

This clonotype was observed at least ten times. J is TRBJ1-1 and V is TRBV12-3 or TRBV12-4, with 8 bases aligning to TRBD1. Trimming at V came to 6 bases and at J to 1 base, leaving 10 bases not matched to a gene. The CDR3 is 16 residues long. CDR3 coding DNA: TGTGCCAGCAGGCCCCGACAGGGGACTAGGAACACTGAAGCTTTCTTT. It specifies CASRPRQGTRNTEAFF.

The table lists this clonotype with many counts. The chain couples TRBV6-2 or TRBV6-3 to TRBJ2-1; 10 bases align to TRBD2. The CDR3 has 13 amino acids. The germline V gene has CDR1 MNHEY and CDR2 SVGEGT. Trimming cost V 6 bases and J 12 bases; bases outside gene matches: 8. CDR3 in amino acids: CASRSLSSGGQFF. The CDR3 nucleotides read TGTGCCAGCAGAAGCCTTTCTAGCGGGGGGCAGTTCTTC.

This clonotype was counted ten times or more. The chain joins TRBV28 to TRBJ2-5; D tentatively reads TRBD1 or TRBD2 (5 bases each). This CDR3 is 15 amino acids long. V lost 2 bases to trimming and J lost 6 bases, with 16 bases between them. The germline V gene encodes CDR1 MDHEN and CDR2 SYDVKM. In DNA form, the CDR3 reads TGTGCCAGCAGTTTACCCCGGGACCCCGTGAAGACCCAGTACTTC. As protein: CASSLPRDPVKTQYF.